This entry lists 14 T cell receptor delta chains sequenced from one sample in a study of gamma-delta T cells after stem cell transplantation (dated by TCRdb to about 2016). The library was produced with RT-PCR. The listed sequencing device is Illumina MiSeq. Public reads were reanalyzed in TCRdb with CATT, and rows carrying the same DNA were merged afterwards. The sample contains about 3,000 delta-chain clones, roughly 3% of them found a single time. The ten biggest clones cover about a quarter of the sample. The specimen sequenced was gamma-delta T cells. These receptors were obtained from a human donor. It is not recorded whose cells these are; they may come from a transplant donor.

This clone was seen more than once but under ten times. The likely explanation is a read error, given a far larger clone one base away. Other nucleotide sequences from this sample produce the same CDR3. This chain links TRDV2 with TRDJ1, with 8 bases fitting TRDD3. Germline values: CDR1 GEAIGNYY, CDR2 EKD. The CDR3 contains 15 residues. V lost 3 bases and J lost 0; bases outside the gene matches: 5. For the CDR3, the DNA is TGTGCCTGTGACCGGCTGGGGGAGAACACCGATAAACTCATCTTT. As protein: CACDRLGENTDKLIF.

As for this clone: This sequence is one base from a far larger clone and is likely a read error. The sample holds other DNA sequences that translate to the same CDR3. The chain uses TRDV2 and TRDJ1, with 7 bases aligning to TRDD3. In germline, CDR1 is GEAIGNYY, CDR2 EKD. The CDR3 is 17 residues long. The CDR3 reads CACAPLPGGSHTDKLIF. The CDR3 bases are TGTGCCTGTGCCCCCCTCCCCGGGGGATCTCACACCGATAAACTCATCTTC.

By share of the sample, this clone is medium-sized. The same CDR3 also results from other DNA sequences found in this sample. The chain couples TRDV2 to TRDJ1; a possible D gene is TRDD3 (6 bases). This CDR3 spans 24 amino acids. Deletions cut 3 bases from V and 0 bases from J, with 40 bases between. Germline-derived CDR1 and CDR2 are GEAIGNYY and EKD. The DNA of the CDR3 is TGTGCCTGTGACCATATAAACACACCCGACTATCCGGGGGGAAAGGTCGCGTACACCGATAAACTCATCTTT. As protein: CACDHINTPDYPGGKVAYTDKLIF.

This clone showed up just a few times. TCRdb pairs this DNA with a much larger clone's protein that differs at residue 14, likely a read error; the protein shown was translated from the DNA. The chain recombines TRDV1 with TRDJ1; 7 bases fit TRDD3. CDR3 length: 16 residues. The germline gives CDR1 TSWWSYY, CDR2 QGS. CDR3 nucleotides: TGTGCTCTTGGGGAACTAGGGCTGGGATACCGGGATAAACCCATCTTT. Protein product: CALGELGLGYRDKPIF.

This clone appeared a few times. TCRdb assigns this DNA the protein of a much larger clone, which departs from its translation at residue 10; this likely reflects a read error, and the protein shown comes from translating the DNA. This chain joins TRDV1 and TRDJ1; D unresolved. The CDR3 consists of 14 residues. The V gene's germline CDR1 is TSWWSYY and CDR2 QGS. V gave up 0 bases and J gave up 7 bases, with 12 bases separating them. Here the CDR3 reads CALGELDSRGKLIF. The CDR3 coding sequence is TGTGCTCTTGGGGAACTAGACTCTCGCGGTAAACTCATCTTT.

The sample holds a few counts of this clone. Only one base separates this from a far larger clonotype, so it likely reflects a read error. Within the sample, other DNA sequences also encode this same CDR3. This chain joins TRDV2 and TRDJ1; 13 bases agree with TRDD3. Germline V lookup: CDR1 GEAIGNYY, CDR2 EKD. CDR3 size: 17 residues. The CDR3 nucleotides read TGTGCCTGTGACAGACTGGGGGATACGGGCGACACTGATAAACTCATCTTT. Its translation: CACDRLGDTGDTDKLIF.

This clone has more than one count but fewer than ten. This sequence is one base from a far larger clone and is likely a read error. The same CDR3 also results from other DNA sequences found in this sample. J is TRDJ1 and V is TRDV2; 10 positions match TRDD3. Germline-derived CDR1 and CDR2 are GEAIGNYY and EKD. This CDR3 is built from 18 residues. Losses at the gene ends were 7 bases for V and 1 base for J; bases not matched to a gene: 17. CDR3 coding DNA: TGTGCCTGCGATCCCACTGGGGGATCGTCGTGGGGCACCGATAAACTCATCTTT. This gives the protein CACDPTGGSSWGTDKLIF.

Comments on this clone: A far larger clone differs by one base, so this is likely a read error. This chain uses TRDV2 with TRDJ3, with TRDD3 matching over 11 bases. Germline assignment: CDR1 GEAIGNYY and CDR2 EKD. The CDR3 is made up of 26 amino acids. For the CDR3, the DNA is TGTGCCTGTGACACAGTCAAGAATCCATCCCTAAATATACTGGGGGATAGTCCCTGGGACGCCCGACAGATGTTTTTC. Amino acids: CACDTVKNPSLNILGDSPWDARQMFF.

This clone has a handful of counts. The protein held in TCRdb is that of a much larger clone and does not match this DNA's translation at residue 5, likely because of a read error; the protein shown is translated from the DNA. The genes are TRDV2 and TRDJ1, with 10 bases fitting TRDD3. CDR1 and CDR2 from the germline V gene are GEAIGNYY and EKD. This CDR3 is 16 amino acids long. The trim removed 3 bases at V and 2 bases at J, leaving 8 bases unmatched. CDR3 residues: CACDAVLLGDTDKLIF. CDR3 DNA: TGTGCCTGTGACGCGGTTTTACTGGGGGATACCGATAAACTCATCTTT.

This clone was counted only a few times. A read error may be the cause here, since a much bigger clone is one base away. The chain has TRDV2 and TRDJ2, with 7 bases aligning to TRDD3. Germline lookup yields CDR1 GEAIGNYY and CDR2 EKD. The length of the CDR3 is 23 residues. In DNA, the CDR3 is TGTGCCTGTGACACCGAGTGCGCCGTGGAGGGATACCGAGGGAGCTTATTGACAACACAACTCTTCTTT. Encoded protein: CACDTECAVEGYRGSLLTTQLFF.

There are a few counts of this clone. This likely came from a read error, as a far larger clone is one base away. The CDR3 here is CACDTAELGDRMYTDKPIF. The DNA for the CDR3 is TGTGCCTGTGACACCGCGGAACTGGGGGACAGAATGTACACCGATAAACCCATCTTT. The chain joins TRDV2 to TRDJ1; 9 nucleotides match TRDD3. The CDR3 runs 19 residues. The germline gives CDR1 GEAIGNYY, CDR2 EKD.

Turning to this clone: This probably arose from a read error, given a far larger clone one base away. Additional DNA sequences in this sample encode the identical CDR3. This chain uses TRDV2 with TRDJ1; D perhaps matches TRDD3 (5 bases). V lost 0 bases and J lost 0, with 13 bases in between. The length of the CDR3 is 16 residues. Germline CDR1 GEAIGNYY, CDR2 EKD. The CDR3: CACDTLGDYNTDKLIF. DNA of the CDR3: TGTGCCTGTGACACCCTGGGAGACTATAACACCGATAAACTCATCTTT.

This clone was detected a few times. The CDR3 region has the DNA TGTGCCTGTGACACTGTTGCTGGGGGATACTCCGATAAACTCATCTTT. Residues: CACDTVAGGYSDKLIF. The chain joins TRDV2 to TRDJ1; TRDD3 agrees at 11 bases. Germline V lookup: CDR1 GEAIGNYY, CDR2 EKD. The CDR3 consists of 16 residues. After removal of 1 base from V and 3 bases from J, the junction contained 6 bases not matched to a gene.

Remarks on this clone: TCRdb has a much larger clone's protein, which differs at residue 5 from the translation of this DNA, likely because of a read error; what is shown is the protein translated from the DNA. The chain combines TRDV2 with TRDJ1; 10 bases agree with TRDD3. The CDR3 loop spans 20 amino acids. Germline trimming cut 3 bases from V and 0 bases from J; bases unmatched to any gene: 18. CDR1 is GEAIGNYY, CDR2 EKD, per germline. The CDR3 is CACDAVGTGGSRFNTDKLIF. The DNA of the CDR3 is TGTGCCTGTGACGCCGTCGGAACTGGGGGATCTAGATTCAACACCGATAAACTCATCTTT.